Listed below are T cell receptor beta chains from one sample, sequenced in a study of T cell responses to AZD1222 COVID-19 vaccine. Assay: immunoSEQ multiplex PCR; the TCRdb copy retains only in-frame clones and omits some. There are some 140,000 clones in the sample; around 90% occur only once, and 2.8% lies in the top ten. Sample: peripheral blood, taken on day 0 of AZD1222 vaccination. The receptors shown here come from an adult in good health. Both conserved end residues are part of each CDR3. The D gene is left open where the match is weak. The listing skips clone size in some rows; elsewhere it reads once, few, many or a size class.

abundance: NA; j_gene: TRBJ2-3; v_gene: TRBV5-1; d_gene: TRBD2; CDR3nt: TGCGCCAGCAGCTCGAGACTAGCGGGAGGCTTCGATACGCAGTATTTT; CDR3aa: CASSSRLAGGFDTQYF
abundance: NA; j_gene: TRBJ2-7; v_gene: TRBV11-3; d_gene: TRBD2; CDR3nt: TGTGCCAGCAGCCCCCGGCCGACTAGCGGGATCGACGAGCAGTACTTC; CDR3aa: CASSPRPTSGIDEQYF
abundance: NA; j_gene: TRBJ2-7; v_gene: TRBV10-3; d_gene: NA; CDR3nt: TGTGCCATCAGTGAGTCGGGACATTCGGATCAGCAGTACTTC; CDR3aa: CAISESGHSDQQYF
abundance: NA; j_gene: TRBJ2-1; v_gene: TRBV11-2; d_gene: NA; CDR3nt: TGTGCCAGCAGCTCTAGCGACAATGAGCAGTTCTTC; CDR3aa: CASSSSDNEQFF
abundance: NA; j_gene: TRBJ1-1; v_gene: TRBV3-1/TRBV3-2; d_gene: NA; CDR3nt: TGTGCCAGCAGCCAAAGGCTCTCCGGCCCTGAAGCTTTCTTT; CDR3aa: CASSQRLSGPEAFF
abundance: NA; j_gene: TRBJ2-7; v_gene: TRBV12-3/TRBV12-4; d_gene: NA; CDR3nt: TGTGCCAGCAGCCGTAGGGCGCCTCACCAGTACTTC; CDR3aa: CASSRRAPHQYF
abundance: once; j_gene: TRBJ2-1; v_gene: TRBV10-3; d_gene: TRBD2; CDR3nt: TGTGCCATCAGTGAGGTAATAGCGGGAGGGGGTGAGCAGTTCTTC; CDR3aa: CAISEVIAGGGEQFF
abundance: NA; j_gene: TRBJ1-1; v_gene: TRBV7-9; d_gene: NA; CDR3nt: TGTGCCAGCAGCTTAGGAAACTCCGGGAGTCGAGGGACTGAAGCTTTCTTT; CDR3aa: CASSLGNSGSRGTEAFF
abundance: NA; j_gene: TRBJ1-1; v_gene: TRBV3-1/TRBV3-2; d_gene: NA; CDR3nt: TGTGCCAGTAGCAAGCTGCTATACACTGAAGCTTTCTTT; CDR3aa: CASSKLLYTEAFF
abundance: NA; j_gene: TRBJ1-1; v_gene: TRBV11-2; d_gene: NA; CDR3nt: TGTGCCAGCAGCTTAGTGGGGGTCCGATTGAACACTGAAGCTTTCTTT; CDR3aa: CASSLVGVRLNTEAFF
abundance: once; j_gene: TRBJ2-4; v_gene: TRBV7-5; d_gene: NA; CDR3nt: TGTGTCAGAAGCTTAATAGAGCGGGAGCGGGGCAAAAACATTCAGTACTTC; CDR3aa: CVRSLIERERGKNIQYF
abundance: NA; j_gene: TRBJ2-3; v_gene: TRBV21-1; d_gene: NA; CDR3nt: TGTGCCAGCAGCAAAGGCACAGATACGCAGTATTTT; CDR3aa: CASSKGTDTQYF
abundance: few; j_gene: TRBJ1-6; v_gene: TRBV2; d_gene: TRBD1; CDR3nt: TGTGCCATCCTTCCAGCGGGACAGATAGGATCACCCCTCCACTTT; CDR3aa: CAILPAGQIGSPLHF
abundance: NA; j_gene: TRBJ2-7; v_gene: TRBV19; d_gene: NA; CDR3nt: TGTGCCAGCGGCAGGGAGGATTGGTACTACGAGCAGTACTTC; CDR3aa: CASGREDWYYEQYF
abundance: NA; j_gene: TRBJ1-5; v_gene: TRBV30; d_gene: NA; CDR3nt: TGTGCCTGGAGTGACAGCCTCCCCAATCAGCCCCAGCATTTT; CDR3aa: CAWSDSLPNQPQHF
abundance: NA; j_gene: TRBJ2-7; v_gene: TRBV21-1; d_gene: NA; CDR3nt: TGTGCCAGCAGCGCTTTGACAGGTGCGTCCTACGAGCAGTACTTC; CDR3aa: CASSALTGASYEQYF
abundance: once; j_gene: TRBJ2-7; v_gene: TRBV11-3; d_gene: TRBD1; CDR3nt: TGTGCCAGCACCTTGACAGGGTCAACCTACGAGCAGTACTTC; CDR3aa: CASTLTGSTYEQYF
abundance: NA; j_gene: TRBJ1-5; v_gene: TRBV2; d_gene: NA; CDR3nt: TGTGCCAGCAGTGTAAGGACACTAGATAGCAATCAGCCCCAGCATTTT; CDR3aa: CASSVRTLDSNQPQHF
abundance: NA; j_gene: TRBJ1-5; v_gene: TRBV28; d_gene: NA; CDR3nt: TGTGCCAGCAGTCTTAATCAGCCCCAGCATTTT; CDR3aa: CASSLNQPQHF
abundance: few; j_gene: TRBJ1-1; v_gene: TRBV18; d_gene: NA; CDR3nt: TGTGCCAGCTCCCTAGAGATAAACACTGAAGCTTTCTTT; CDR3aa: CASSLEINTEAFF
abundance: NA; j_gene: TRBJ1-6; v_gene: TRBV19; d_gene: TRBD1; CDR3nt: TGTGCCAGACGGACAGGGGAAATAGATTCACCCCTCCACTTT; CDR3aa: CARRTGEIDSPLHF
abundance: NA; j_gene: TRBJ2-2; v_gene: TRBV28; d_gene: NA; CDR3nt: TGTGCCAGCAGTAGCACAGGAGGGCGGACCGGGGAGCTGTTTTTT; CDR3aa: CASSSTGGRTGELFF
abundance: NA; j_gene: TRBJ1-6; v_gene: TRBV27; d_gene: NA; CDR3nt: TGTGCCAGCAGTTTAAGACGGCGGCAGGGCAATTCACCCCTCCACTTT; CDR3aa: CASSLRRRQGNSPLHF
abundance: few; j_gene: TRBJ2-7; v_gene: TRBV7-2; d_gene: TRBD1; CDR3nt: TGTGCCAGCAGCTTAGAGGGGGGACAGGCCTACGAGCAGTACTTC; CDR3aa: CASSLEGGQAYEQYF
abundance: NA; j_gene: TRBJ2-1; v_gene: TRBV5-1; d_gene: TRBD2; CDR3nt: TGCGCCAGCAGCCGGACTAGCGGGAACTACGCTTACAATGAGCAGTTCTTC; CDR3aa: CASSRTSGNYAYNEQFF
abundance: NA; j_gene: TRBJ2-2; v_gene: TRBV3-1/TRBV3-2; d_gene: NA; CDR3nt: TGTGCCAGCAGCCAAGATTGGACCACCGGGGAGCTGTTTTTT; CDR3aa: CASSQDWTTGELFF
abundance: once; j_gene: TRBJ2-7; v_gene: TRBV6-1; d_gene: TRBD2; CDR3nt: TGTGCCAGCAGTGAGATTCGGAGCGGGACCTACGAGCAGTACTTC; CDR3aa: CASSEIRSGTYEQYF
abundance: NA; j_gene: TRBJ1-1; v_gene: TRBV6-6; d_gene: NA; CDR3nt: TGTGCCAGCAGTTATAACCAGGGAGGGGGTCCTGAAGCTTTCTTT; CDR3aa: CASSYNQGGGPEAFF
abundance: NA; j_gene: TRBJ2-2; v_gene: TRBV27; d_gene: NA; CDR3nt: TGTGCCAGCAGTTTTAGCGGCGGGGAGCTGTTTTTT; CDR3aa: CASSFSGGELFF
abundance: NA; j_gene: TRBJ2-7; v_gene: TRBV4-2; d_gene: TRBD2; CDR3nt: TGTGCCAGCAGCCAAGCGGGGGGAATGACCTACGAGCAGTACTTC; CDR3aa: CASSQAGGMTYEQYF
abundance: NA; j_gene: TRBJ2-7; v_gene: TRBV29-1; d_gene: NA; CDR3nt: TGCAGCGTTGAAGAAGGGCCCCTCTCCTACGAGCAGTACTTC; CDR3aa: CSVEEGPLSYEQYF
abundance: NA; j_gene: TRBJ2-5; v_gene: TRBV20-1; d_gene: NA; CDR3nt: TGCAGTGCTAGAGTGAGGGAGACCCAGTACTTC; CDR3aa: CSARVRETQYF
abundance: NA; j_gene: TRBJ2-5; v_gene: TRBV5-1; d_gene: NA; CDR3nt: TGCGCCAGCAGCTTGGGGACAGATATCCAAGAGACCCAGTACTTC; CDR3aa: CASSLGTDIQETQYF
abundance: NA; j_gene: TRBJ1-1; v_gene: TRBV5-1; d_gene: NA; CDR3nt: TGCGCCAGCAGCTGGGGGACATTGAACACTGAAGCTTTCTTT; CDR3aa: CASSWGTLNTEAFF
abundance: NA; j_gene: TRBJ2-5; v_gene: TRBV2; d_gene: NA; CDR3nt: TGTGCCAGCAGAAATATGAGGGTCTCTCAAGAGACCCAGTACTTC; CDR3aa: CASRNMRVSQETQYF
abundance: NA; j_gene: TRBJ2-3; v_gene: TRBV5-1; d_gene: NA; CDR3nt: TGCGCCAGCAGCCCGAGTATACTAGACCCGAGCTCAGATACGCAGTATTTT; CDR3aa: CASSPSILDPSSDTQYF
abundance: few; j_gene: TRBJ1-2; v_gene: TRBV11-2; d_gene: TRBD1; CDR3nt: TGTGCCAGCAGCCACCTCCGGGACAGGGTTGGTTTTGGCTACACCTTC; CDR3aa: CASSHLRDRVGFGYTF
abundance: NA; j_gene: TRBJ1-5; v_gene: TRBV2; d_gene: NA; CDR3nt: TGTGCCAGCAAAGGCGGTTATAGCAATCAGCCCCAGCATTTT; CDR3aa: CASKGGYSNQPQHF
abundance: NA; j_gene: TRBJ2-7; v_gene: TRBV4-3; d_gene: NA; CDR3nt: TGCGCCAGCAGCCAAGACTACTCGGGGGACTACGAGCAGTACTTC; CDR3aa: CASSQDYSGDYEQYF
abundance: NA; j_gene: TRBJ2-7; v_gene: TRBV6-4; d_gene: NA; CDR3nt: TGTGCCAGCAGTGAAGGATCGGGGAACTACGAGCAGTACTTC; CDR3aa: CASSEGSGNYEQYF
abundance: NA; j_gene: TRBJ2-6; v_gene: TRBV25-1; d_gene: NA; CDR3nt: TGTGCCAGCAGTTTAAACAGGGCCGGGGCCAACGTCCTGACTTTC; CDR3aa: CASSLNRAGANVLTF
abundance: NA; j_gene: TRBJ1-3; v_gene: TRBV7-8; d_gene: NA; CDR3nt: TGTGCCAGCAGCTCAAGGACCTTCTCTGGAAACACCATATATTTT; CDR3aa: CASSSRTFSGNTIYF
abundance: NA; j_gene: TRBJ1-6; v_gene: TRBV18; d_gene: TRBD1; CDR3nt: TGTGCCAGCTCACCGGGGGACAGAGCCTATAATTCACCCCTCCACTTT; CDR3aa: CASSPGDRAYNSPLHF
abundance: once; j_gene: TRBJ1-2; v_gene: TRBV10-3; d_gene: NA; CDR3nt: TGTGCCATCAGTGAGTCGGGCAGCCTCTATGGCTACACCTTC; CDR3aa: CAISESGSLYGYTF
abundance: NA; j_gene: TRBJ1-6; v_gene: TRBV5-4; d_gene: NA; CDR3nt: TGTGCCAGCAGCTTCAACTATAATTCACCCCTCCACTTT; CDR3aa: CASSFNYNSPLHF
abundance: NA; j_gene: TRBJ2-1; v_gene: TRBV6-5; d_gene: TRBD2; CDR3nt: TGTGCCAGCAGTCCCGCGCGGGGGGGCGGGGCTGAGCAGTTCTTC; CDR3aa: CASSPARGGGAEQFF
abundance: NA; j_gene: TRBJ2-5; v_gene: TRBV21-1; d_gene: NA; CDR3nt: TGTGCCAGCAGCAAAGGAGTGCGACGCATTACAGAGACCCAGTACTTC; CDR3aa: CASSKGVRRITETQYF
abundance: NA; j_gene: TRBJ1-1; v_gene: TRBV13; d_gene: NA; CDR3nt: TGTGCCAGCAGCTTACAAGAGAACACTGAAGCTTTCTTT; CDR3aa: CASSLQENTEAFF
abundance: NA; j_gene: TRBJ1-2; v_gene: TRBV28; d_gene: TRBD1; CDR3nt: TGTGCCAGCAGTCCGCGCAGGGGGCGAGGCGGCTACACCTTC; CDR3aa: CASSPRRGRGGYTF
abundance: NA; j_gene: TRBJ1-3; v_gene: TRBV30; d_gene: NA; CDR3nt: TGTGCCTGGAGTGGGGTTCCTGGAAACACCATATATTTT; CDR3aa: CAWSGVPGNTIYF
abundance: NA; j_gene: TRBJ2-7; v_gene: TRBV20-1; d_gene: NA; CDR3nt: TGCAGTGCTAGAGACATCCACGAGCAGTACTTC; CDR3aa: CSARDIHEQYF